This T cell receptor beta chain was recovered during a study of blood T cell repertoires in COVID-19. Study details: Acute-phase and convalescent COVID-19 samples originated in the United States, Italy and Spain.

Original data processing: The authors estimated nucleated cell counts from reference gene primer amplification. Produced via immunoSEQ multiplex PCR; TCRdb's table is partial and in-frame only. V and J calls and clone size come straight from that table; D and trimming were deduced from the DNA. This table has 140,000 to 150,000 clones, approximately 88% appearing once. The sequence derives from a woman in her forties or fifties with acute or convalescent COVID-19. Specimen: peripheral blood.

CDR3 nucleotides: TGCGCCAGCAGCCGCTCCAACAGGGGTGGAAACACCATATATTTT. Its translation: CASSRSNRGGNTIYF. The chain has TRBV5-1 and TRBJ1-3, with 7 bases aligning to TRBD1. Germline CDR1 reads SGHRS; CDR2 reads YFSETQ. This CDR3 contains 15 residues. V lost 4 bases to trimming and J lost 3 bases; unmatched junction nucleotides: 7.